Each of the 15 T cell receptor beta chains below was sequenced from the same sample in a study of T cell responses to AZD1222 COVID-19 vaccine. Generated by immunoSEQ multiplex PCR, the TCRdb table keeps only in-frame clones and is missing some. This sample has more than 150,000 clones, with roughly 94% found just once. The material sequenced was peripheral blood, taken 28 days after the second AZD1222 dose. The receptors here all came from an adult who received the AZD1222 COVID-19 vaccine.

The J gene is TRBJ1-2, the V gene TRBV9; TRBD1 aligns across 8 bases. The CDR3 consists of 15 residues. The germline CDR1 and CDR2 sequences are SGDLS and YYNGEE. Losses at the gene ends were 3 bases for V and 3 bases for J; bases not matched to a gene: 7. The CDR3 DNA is TGTGCCAGCAGCGCCCAAGGACAGGGCTACTATGGCTACACCTTC. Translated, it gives CASSAQGQGYYGYTF.

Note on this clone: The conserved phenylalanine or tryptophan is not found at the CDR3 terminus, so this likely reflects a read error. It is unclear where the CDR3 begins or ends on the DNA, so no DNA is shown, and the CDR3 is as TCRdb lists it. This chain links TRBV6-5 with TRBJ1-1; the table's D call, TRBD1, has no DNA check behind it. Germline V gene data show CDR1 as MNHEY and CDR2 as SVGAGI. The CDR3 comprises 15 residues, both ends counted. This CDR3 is CASASRDRGGGASFS.

The CDR3 protein is CASSDRGSSGYTF. DNA for the CDR3: TGTGCCAGCAGTGACCGGGGTTCTAGTGGCTACACCTTC. The chain uses TRBV6-4 and TRBJ1-2; no firm D call. Trimming shortened V by 2 bases and J by 7 bases, and 11 bases separated the two germline ends. The germline V gene encodes CDR1 MRHNA and CDR2 SNTAGT. The CDR3 runs to 13 residues.

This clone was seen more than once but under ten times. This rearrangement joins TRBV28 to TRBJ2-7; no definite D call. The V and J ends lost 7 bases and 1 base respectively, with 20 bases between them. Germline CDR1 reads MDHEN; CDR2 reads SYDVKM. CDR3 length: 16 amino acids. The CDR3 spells CASIPSSGVGSYEQYF. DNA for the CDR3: TGTGCCAGCATCCCAAGCTCTGGGGTGGGATCCTACGAGCAGTACTTC.

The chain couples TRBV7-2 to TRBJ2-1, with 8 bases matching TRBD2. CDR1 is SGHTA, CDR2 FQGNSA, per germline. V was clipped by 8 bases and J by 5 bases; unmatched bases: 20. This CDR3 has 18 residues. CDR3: CASDSINPGAGVHNEQFF. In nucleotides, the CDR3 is TGTGCCAGCGATTCTATAAACCCTGGAGCGGGAGTACACAATGAGCAGTTCTTC. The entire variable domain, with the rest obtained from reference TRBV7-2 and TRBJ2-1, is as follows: GAGVSQSPSNKVTEKGKDVELRCDPISGHTALYWYRQSLGQGLEFLIYFQGNSAPDKSGLPSDRFSAERTGGSVSTLTIQRTQQEDSAVYLCASDSINPGAGVHNEQFFGPGTRLTVL.

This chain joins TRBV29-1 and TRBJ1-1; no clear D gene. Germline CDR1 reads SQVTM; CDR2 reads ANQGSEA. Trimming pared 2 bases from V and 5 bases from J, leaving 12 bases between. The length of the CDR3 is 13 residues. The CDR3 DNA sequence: TGCAGCGTTGAAAGTATTGGGAGAACTGAAGCTTTCTTT. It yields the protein CSVESIGRTEAFF.

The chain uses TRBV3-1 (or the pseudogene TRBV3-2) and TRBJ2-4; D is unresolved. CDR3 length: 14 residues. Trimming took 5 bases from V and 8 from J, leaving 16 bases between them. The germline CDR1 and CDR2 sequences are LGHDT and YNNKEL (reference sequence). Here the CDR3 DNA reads TGTGCCAGCAGCTCGAGACCCAGTACGGACATTCAGTACTTC. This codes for CASSSRPSTDIQYF.

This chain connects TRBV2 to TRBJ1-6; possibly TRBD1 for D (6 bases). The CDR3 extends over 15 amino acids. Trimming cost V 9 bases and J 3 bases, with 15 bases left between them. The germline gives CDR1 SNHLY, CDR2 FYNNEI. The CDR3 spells CASSIQGYYNSPLHF. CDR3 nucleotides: TGTGCCAGTTCGATACAGGGATACTATAATTCACCCCTCCACTTT.

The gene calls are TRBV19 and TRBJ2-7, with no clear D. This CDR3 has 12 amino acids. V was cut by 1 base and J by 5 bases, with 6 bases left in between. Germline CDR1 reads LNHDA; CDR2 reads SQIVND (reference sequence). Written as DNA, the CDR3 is TGTGCCAGTAGTATAGGGTGGAACGAGCAGTACTTC. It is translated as CASSIGWNEQYF.

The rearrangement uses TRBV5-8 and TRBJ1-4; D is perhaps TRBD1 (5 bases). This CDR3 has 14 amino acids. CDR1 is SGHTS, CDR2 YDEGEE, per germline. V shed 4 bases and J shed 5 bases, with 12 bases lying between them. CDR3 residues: CASSLEPGNEKLFF. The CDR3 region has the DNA TGTGCCAGCAGCCTCGAGCCAGGGAATGAAAAACTGTTTTTT.

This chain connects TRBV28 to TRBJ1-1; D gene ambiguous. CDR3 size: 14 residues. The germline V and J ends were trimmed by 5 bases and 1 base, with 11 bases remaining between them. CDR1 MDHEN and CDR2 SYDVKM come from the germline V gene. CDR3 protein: CASSPHTRNTEAFF. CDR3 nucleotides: TGTGCCAGCAGTCCCCACACGAGGAACACTGAAGCTTTCTTT.

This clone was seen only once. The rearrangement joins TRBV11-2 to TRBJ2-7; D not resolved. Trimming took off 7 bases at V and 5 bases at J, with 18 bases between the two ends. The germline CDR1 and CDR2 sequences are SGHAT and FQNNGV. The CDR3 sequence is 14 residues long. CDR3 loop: CASTLTVAVDEQYF. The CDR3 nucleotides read TGTGCCAGCACCCTTACAGTGGCGGTAGACGAGCAGTACTTC.

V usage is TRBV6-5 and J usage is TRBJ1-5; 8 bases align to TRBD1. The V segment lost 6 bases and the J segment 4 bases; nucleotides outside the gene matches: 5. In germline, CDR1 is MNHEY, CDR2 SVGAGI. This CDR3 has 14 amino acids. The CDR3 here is CASRGQGLNQPQHF. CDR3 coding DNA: TGTGCCAGCAGAGGACAGGGACTTAATCAGCCCCAGCATTTT.

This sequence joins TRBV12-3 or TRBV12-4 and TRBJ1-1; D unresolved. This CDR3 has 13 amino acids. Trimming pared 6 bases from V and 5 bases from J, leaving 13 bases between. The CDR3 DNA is TGTGCCAGCAGCTACGACGGTAAAACTGAAGCTTTCTTT. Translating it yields CASSYDGKTEAFF.

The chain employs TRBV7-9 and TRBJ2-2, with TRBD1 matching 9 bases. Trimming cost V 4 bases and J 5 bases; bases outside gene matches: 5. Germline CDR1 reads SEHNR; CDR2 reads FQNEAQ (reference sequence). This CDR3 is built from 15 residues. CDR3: CASSWGQGWTGELFF. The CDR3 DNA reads TGTGCCAGCAGCTGGGGACAGGGTTGGACCGGGGAGCTGTTTTTT.